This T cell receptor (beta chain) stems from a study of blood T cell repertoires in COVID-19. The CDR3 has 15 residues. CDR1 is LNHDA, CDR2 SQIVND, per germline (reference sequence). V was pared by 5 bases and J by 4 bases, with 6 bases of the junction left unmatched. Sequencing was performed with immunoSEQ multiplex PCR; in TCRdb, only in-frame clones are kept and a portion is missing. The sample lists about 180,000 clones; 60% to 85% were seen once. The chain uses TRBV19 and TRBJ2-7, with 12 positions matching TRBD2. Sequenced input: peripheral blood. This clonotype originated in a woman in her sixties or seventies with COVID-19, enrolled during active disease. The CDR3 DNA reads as TGTGCCAGTAGTCATCGACTAGCGGGAGAATACGAGCAGTACTTC. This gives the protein CASSHRLAGEYEQYF.